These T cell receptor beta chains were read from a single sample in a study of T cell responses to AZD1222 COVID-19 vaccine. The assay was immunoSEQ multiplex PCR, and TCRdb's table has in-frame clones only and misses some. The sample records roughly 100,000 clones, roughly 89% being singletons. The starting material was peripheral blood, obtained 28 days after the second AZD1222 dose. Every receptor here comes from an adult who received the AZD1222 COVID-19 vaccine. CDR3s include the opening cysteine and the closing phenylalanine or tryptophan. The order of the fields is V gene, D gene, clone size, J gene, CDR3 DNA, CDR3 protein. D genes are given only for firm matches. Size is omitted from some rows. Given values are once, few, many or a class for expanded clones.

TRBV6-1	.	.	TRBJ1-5	TGTGCCAGCAGTGAAGCGGCCGGGGGGCCTCAGCCCCAGCATTTT	CASSEAAGGPQPQHF
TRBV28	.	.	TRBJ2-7	TGTGCCAGCAGTTTGCAGTTCGAGCAGTACTTC	CASSLQFEQYF
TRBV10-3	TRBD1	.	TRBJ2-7	TGTGCCATCAGTGAGTCCCCCAGGGGGATCTCCTACGAGCAGTACTTC	CAISESPRGISYEQYF
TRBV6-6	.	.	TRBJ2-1	TGTGCCAGCAGCCCAGGGTATGAGCAGTTCTTC	CASSPGYEQFF
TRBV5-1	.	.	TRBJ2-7	TGCGCCAGCAGCTTAGCTTACGAGCAGTACTTC	CASSLAYEQYF
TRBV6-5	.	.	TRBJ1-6	TGTGCCAGCAGTTACCCGGACAGTGCTAATTCACCCCTCCACTTT	CASSYPDSANSPLHF
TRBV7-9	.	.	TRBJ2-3	TGTGCCAGCAGTCCAGGGGTCACAGATACGCAGTATTTT	CASSPGVTDTQYF
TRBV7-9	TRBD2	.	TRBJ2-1	TGTGCCAGCAGCCCGGGACTAGCTGAGCAGTTCTTC	CASSPGLAEQFF
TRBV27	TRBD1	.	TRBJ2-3	TGTGCCAGCAGACCGGGACAGTATAGCACAGATACGCAGTATTTT	CASRPGQYSTDTQYF
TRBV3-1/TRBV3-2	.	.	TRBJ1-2	TGTGCCAGCAGCCAAGATGAAACGACCTATGGCTACACCTTC	CASSQDETTYGYTF
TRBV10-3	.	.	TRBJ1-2	TGTGCCATCAGAGCAATGGGGGCCTATGGCTACACCTTC	CAIRAMGAYGYTF
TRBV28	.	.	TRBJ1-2	TGTGCCAGCAGCCCAAACATCTATGGCTACACCTTC	CASSPNIYGYTF
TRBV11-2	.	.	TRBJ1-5	TGTGCCAGCAGCTTAGATGTGGGGAGCGGTCAGCCCCAGCATTTT	CASSLDVGSGQPQHF
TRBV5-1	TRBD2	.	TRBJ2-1	TGCGCCAGCAGCTTGACTAGCGGGAGCTCCTACAATGAGCAGTTCTTC	CASSLTSGSSYNEQFF
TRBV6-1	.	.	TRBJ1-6	TGTGCCAGCAGTGAACTCGGCTCCTTTAATTCACCCCTCCACTTT	CASSELGSFNSPLHF
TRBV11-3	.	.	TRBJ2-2	TGTGCCAGCAGGGTTCACAGTTCAGGGGAGCTGTTTTTT	CASRVHSSGELFF
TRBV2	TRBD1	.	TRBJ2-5	TGTGCCAGCGGACAGGTGATTGAGACCCAGTACTTC	CASGQVIETQYF
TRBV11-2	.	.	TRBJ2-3	TGTGCCAGCAGCCCCAGATTGGCGGTAAGCACAGATACGCAGTATTTT	CASSPRLAVSTDTQYF
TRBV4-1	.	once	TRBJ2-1	TGCGCCAGCAGCCGTCCGGCAGGGAACGAGCAGTTCTTC	CASSRPAGNEQFF
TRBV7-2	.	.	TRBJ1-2	TGTGCCAGCACCTTAGGGTTGGGGGGCTACACCTTC	CASTLGLGGYTF
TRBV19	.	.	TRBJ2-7	TGTGCCAGTAGTATAGTGGGCTACGAGCAGTACTTC	CASSIVGYEQYF
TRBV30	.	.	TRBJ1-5	TGTGCCTGGAGTGTCGGAAGCAATCAGCCCCAGCATTTT	CAWSVGSNQPQHF
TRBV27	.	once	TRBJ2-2	TGTGCCAGCAGCGGCGGGAACACCGGGGAGCTGTTTTTT	CASSGGNTGELFF
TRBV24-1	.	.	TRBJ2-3	TGTGCCACCAGTGATGGGTCGGTAGATACGCAGTATTTT	CATSDGSVDTQYF
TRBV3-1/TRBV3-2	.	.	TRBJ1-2	TGTGCCAGCAGCCAAGTAGCCCCACGGTACTTTACCTTC	CASSQVAPRYFTF
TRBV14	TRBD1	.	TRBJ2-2	TGTGCCAGCAGTCGGACAGGGGGCGCAACCGGGGAGCTGTTTTTT	CASSRTGGATGELFF
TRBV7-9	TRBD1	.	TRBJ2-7	TGTGCCAGCAGCTTAGCGGGACAGGAATACGAGCAGTACTTC	CASSLAGQEYEQYF
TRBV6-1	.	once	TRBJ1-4	TGTGCCAGCAGTGAATTGAGACAGATGAAAAATGAAAAACTGTTTTTT	CASSELRQMKNEKLFF
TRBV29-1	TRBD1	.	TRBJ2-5	TGCAGCGCCTCCGGGACAGGGGGGGTTGAGACCCAGTACTTC	CSASGTGGVETQYF
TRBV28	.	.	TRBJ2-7	TGTGCCAGCAGGCCATCAACGAGGCCTCAGTACTTC	CASRPSTRPQYF
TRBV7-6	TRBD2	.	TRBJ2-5	TGTGCCAGCAGCCCCCGTTTGGCGGGAGGTGGGGAGACCCAGTACTTC	CASSPRLAGGGETQYF
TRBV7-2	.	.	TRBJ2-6	TGTGCCAGCAGCTTAGAACCCGCTAGGGGCTCTGGGGCCAACGTCCTGACTTTC	CASSLEPARGSGANVLTF
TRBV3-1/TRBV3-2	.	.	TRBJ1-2	TGTGCCAGCAGCCCTCGTGGATCAGTTAGCTCTGGCTACACCTTC	CASSPRGSVSSGYTF
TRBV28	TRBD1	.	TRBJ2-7	TGTGCCAGCAGATCTTACAGGGGGCACTCCTACGAGCAGTACTTC	CASRSYRGHSYEQYF
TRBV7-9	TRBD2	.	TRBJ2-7	TGTGCCAGCAGCTTGGGGGGGTCGGAAGGGCAGTACTTC	CASSLGGSEGQYF
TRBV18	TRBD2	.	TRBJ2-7	TGTGCCAGCTCACCCCGGACTAGCGGCACTCTGAGGGAGCAGTACTTC	CASSPRTSGTLREQYF
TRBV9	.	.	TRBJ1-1	TGTGCCAGCAGCGTAGCTCAGGGGAACACTGAAGCTTTCTTT	CASSVAQGNTEAFF
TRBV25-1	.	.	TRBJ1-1	TGTGCCAGCAGTGACAGCTACACTGAAGCTTTCTTT	CASSDSYTEAFF
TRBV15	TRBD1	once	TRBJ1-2	TGTGCCACCAGCAGGGGACAGCACTTCTATGGCTACACCTTC	CATSRGQHFYGYTF
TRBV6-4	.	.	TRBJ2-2	TGTGCCAGCAGAAGGGCGGTTAACACCGGGGAGCTGTTTTTT	CASRRAVNTGELFF
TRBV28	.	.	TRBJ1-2	TGTGCCAGCCGGGGAAGAGAGGACTATGGCTACACCTTC	CASRGREDYGYTF
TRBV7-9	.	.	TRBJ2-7	TGTGCCAGCAGCCCTACGGTTATGGTGGGTGAGCAGTACTTC	CASSPTVMVGEQYF
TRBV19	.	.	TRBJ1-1	TGTGCCAGTAGTATGTTGAGCACTGAAGCTTTCTTT	CASSMLSTEAFF
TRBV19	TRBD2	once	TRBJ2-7	TGTGCCAGTAGTATAGCTGGGACTAGCGGCTACGAGCAGTACTTC	CASSIAGTSGYEQYF
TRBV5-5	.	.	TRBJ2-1	TGTGCCAGCAGCTTGGAACGTCATAGTGAGCAGTTCTTC	CASSLERHSEQFF
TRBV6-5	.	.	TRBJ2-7	TGTGCCAGCACCCGAAGTGGGGACCCCTACGAGCAGTACTTC	CASTRSGDPYEQYF
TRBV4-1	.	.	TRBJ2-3	TGCGCCAGCAGCCAAGATTGGGCTAGCCTCACAGATACGCAGTATTTT	CASSQDWASLTDTQYF
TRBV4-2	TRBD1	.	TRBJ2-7	TGTGCCAGCAGCCGCCAGGGACAGGGAGGAAGGTACGAGCAGTACTTC	CASSRQGQGGRYEQYF
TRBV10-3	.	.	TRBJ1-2	TGTGCCATCAGTGAGGACGGCTATGGCTACACCTTC	CAISEDGYGYTF
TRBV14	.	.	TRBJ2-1	TGTGCCAGCAGCCGAAGGTTCGGGGGTACCTACAATGAGCAGTTCTTC	CASSRRFGGTYNEQFF
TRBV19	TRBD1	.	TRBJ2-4	TGTGCCAGTAGCCTCAAGACAGGGTCCATACACATTCAGTACTTC	CASSLKTGSIHIQYF
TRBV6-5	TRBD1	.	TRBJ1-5	TGTGCCAGCAGTTTGGGGACAGGAAAAAGCAATCAGCCCCAGCATTTT	CASSLGTGKSNQPQHF
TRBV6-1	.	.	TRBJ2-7	TGTGCCAGCAGTGAAACCGGCGGAACCTACGAGCAGTACTTC	CASSETGGTYEQYF